This T cell receptor (beta chain) was identified in a study of blood T cell repertoires in COVID-19. Sequencing used immunoSEQ multiplex PCR; TCRdb keeps in-frame clones, though not all of them. The sample includes nearly 350,000 clones, around nine tenths seen only once; the top ten take 7% to 8%. Per germline, CDR1 SGDLS and CDR2 YYNGEE. V was pared by 3 bases and J by 0 bases, with 6 bases of the junction left unmatched. This CDR3 has 17 residues. The specimen was peripheral blood. V usage is TRBV9 and J usage is TRBJ1-6, with TRBD1 matching 7 bases. The clonotype originates from a woman between 65 and 79 years old with COVID-19, enrolled during active disease. CDR3 sequence (DNA): TGTGCCAGCAGCGCCGGACAGGTCAGCTCCTATAATTCACCCCTCCACTTT. It codes for CASSAGQVSSYNSPLHF.